These 23 T cell receptor beta chains were all obtained from the same sample, sequenced in a study of graft-versus-host responses after intestinal transplantation. Tissue from the graft was processed to free its intraepithelial and lamina propria lymphocytes. Sequenced by immunoSEQ multiplex PCR; TCRdb stores in-frame clones only, minus some. The table lists 15,000 to 20,000 clones, 65% to 90% of them singletons. Sequencing was performed on ileum tissue, taken around 600 days after intestinal transplantation. Receptors originate from a human patient who received an intestinal transplant, so some T cells may come from the graft donor.

This chain links TRBV5-1 with TRBJ2-7; D remains unclear. The CDR3 sequence is 11 residues long. Germline loops: CDR1 SGHRS, CDR2 YFSETQ. Trimming removed 4 bases from V and 1 base from J, with 3 bases in between. The CDR3 region is CASSASYEQYF. The CDR3 nucleotides read TGCGCCAGCAGCGCATCCTACGAGCAGTACTTC.

This clone has a handful of counts. This chain joins TRBV4-3 and TRBJ1-4, with TRBD1 as a possible D gene (5 bases). CDR3 length: 14 residues. Germline V gene lookup returns CDR1 LGHNA and CDR2 YSLEER. V gave up 1 base and J gave up 6 bases, with 9 bases separating them. CDR3 bases: TGCGCCAGCAGCCAAGGAGACAGTCATGAAAAACTGTTTTTT. It is translated as CASSQGDSHEKLFF.

The rearrangement uses TRBV5-6 and TRBJ1-3; D ambiguous. This CDR3 has 15 amino acids. The V end lost 4 bases, the J end lost 0 bases, and 11 bases lay between the germline ends. Germline assignment: CDR1 SGHDT and CDR2 YYEEEE. In DNA, the CDR3 is TGTGCCAGCAGCGTCGCAGGAAGCTCTGGAAACACCATATATTTT. It codes for CASSVAGSSGNTIYF.

The chain joins TRBV4-1 to TRBJ2-3; 7 bases agree with TRBD2. The CDR3 covers 18 residues. Germline V gene data show CDR1 as MGHRA and CDR2 as YSYEKL. J was trimmed by 5 bases and V by 1 base; bases with no gene match: 15. The CDR3 is CASSQASSGRGFLDTQYF. The CDR3 DNA is TGCGCCAGCAGCCAAGCCTCTAGCGGACGGGGCTTTTTAGATACGCAGTATTTT.

The CDR3 DNA follows: TGTGCCAGCAGCACCGAGACAGGGACGAGCTACACCTTC. This codes for CASSTETGTSYTF. V is TRBV5-4 and J is TRBJ1-2; 7 positions match TRBD1. Per the germline V gene, CDR1 is SGHNT and CDR2 is YYREEE (reference sequence). V shed 4 bases and J 9 bases; nucleotides not matched to a gene: 9. This CDR3 contains 13 residues.

This sequence joins TRBV27 and TRBJ2-5; 9 nucleotides line up with TRBD1. The J call may be mistaken, given a closer DNA end match to TRBJ2-7. Per germline, CDR1 MNHEY and CDR2 SMNVEV (reference sequence). The CDR3 spans 14 residues. In DNA form, the CDR3 reads TGTGCCAGCAGCCCGGGACAGGGAGAGTTCGAGCAGTACTTC. It is translated as CASSPGQGEFEQYF.

The chain employs TRBV21-1 and TRBJ2-7. TRBV21-1 is flagged as a pseudogene. The CDR3 length is 15 residues. The CDR3 DNA reads as TGTGCCAACCCCAGGTGGGGGTGCCCCTGCTACGAGCAGTACTTC. Its protein is CANPRWGCPCYEQYF.

In this sample, this clone turned up once. CDR3 amino acids: CASSLEGAHHTGELFF. Here the CDR3 DNA reads TGCGCCAGCAGCTTGGAAGGCGCCCATCACACCGGGGAGCTGTTTTTT. V usage is TRBV5-1 and J usage is TRBJ2-2, with D unresolved. The CDR3 sequence is 16 residues long. Trimming cost V 0 bases and J 3 bases, with 12 bases left between them. CDR1 and CDR2 (germline): SGHRS, YFSETQ. The complete variable domain, with remaining parts taken from reference TRBV5-1 and TRBJ2-2, reads KAGVTQTPRYLIKTRGQQVTLSCSPISGHRSVSWYQQTPGQGLQFLFEYFSETQRNKGNFPGRFSGRQFSNSRSEMNVSTLELGDSALYLCASSLEGAHHTGELFFGEGSRLTVL.

This sequence joins TRBV6-6 and TRBJ1-4; D is undetermined. The CDR3 totals 15 residues. Germline CDR1 is MNHNY and CDR2 is SVGAGI (reference sequence). The V end lost 5 bases, the J end lost 4 bases, and 14 bases lay between the germline ends. The CDR3 spells CASSDGPFGNEKLFF. The CDR3 bases are TGTGCCAGCAGTGATGGGCCTTTTGGTAATGAAAAACTGTTTTTT.

This clone was found once. The DNA for the CDR3 is TGTGCCAGTAGCATCCAGCGGGGGGAGAACGAGCAGTACTTC. This translates into CASSIQRGENEQYF. The rearrangement links TRBV19 to TRBJ2-5, with TRBD2 identical over 9 bases. The J call is uncertain, as TRBJ2-7 better fits the DNA end. The CDR3 covers 14 residues. Germline V gene data show CDR1 as LNHDA and CDR2 as SQIVND (reference sequence).

This clone has a single count. The V call is TRBV4-1, the J call TRBJ2-5; possible D gene TRBD1, 6 bases. TRBJ2-7 explains the end of the DNA better; the J call may be wrong. Germline CDR1 is MGHRA and CDR2 is YSYEKL. The CDR3 length is 18 residues. The CDR3 loop is CASSQDQGRGRYPYEQYF. CDR3 nucleotide sequence: TGCGCCAGCAGCCAAGATCAGGGGAGAGGCCGTTATCCCTACGAGCAGTACTTC.

The CDR3 reads CASRAGDWNTEAFF. The CDR3 bases are TGTGCCAGTAGGGCGGGGGATTGGAACACTGAAGCTTTCTTT. The chain links TRBV19 to TRBJ1-1; D is possibly TRBD1 (5 bases). Trimming pared 6 bases from V and 1 base from J, leaving 12 bases between. The CDR3 contains 14 residues. The germline V gene encodes CDR1 LNHDA and CDR2 SQIVND (reference sequence).

The chain recombines TRBV6-1 with TRBJ2-5; tentatively, D is TRBD1 (5 bases). With 5 bases removed from V and 1 base from J, the gap between germline ends came to 14 bases. This CDR3 spans 15 amino acids. The germline gives CDR1 MNHNS, CDR2 SASEGT. The CDR3 region is CASSSAGIPQETQYF. The CDR3 DNA follows: TGTGCCAGCAGTTCCGCAGGGATCCCCCAAGAGACCCAGTACTTC.

The chain couples TRBV29-1 to TRBJ1-1; D is unclear. The germline CDR1 and CDR2 sequences are SQVTM and ANQGSEA. This CDR3 has 12 residues. The V and J ends lost 6 bases and 1 base respectively, with 9 bases between them. CDR3 region: CSVYRANTEAFF. The DNA for the CDR3 is TGCAGCGTCTACCGCGCGAACACTGAAGCTTTCTTT.

The chain carries TRBV19 and TRBJ1-4, with 7 bases identical to TRBD1. CDR1 LNHDA and CDR2 SQIVND come from the germline V gene (reference sequence). The CDR3 is made up of 14 amino acids. V lost 6 bases to trimming and J lost 7 bases; unmatched junction nucleotides: 8. The CDR3 sequence: CASRTGNWGEKLFF. For the CDR3, the DNA is TGTGCCAGTAGGACAGGGAACTGGGGTGAAAAACTGTTTTTT.

The V and J genes are TRBV29-1 and TRBJ1-2; TRBD1 is a possible D gene (5 bases). Germline lookup yields CDR1 SQVTM and CDR2 ANQGSEA. Trimming left V 4 bases short and J 4 bases short, with 19 bases between. The CDR3 extends over 15 amino acids. As DNA, the CDR3 is TGCAGCGTTGGACTTCAGGGAGTCACCCTCTATGGCTACACCTTC. It codes for CSVGLQGVTLYGYTF.

The V call is TRBV11-1, the J call TRBJ1-2; D may be TRBD1 (5 bases). Trimming pared 5 bases from V and 0 bases from J, leaving 13 bases between. The CDR3 consists of 15 residues. Germline V gives CDR1 SGHAT, CDR2 FQDESV (reference sequence). CDR3 region: CASSLGTEANYGYTF. The CDR3 DNA reads TGTGCCAGCAGCCTTGGGACCGAGGCTAACTATGGCTACACCTTC. The full variable domain, with the rest looked up from reference TRBV11-1 and TRBJ1-2, is EAEVAQSPRYKITEKSQAVAFWCDPISGHATLYWYRQILGQGPELLVQFQDESVVDDSQLPKDRFSAERLKGVDSTLKIQPAELGDSAMYLCASSLGTEANYGYTFGSGTRLTVV.

The rearrangement joins TRBV7-9 to TRBJ2-1; 8 nucleotides agree with TRBD2. With V trimmed by 3 bases and J by 6 bases, 7 bases remained unmatched. The germline gives CDR1 SEHNR, CDR2 FQNEAQ (reference sequence). CDR3 length: 15 amino acids. The CDR3 bases are TGTGCCAGCAGCTTGTTTGATAGCGGGGTCAATGAGCAGTTCTTC. This sequence encodes CASSLFDSGVNEQFF.

This clone was counted between two and nine times. The rearrangement links TRBV30 to TRBJ1-1; D gene uncertain. The germline V gene has CDR1 GTSNPN and CDR2 SVGIG (reference sequence). The CDR3 contains 11 residues. V lost 4 bases to trimming and J lost 5 bases, with 8 bases between them. This chain's CDR3 is CAWNVRTEAFF. The CDR3 DNA is TGTGCCTGGAACGTGAGGACTGAAGCTTTCTTT. The variable domain in full, completed from reference TRBV30 and TRBJ1-1, reads SQTIHQWPATLVQPVGSPLSLECTVEGTSNPNLYWYRQAAGRGLQLLFYSVGIGQISSEVPQNLSASRPQDRQFILSSKKLLLSDSGFYLCAWNVRTEAFFGQGTRLTVV.

This sequence joins TRBV7-3 and TRBJ1-6; D remains unclear. The CDR3 has 16 amino acids. Germline V gives CDR1 SGHTA, CDR2 FQGTGA. V was pared by 5 bases and J by 6 bases, with 17 bases between. The CDR3 here is CASSLWGRGGNSPLHF. CDR3 in DNA: TGTGCCAGCAGCCTCTGGGGTCGGGGTGGTAATTCACCCCTCCACTTT.

The rearrangement joins TRBV5-4 to TRBJ2-1; 9 bases map to TRBD2. In germline, CDR1 is SGHNT, CDR2 YYREEE (reference sequence). V was pared by 4 bases and J by 4 bases, with 6 bases of the junction left unmatched. This CDR3 is built from 15 residues. The CDR3 reads CASSRSGGRYNEQFF. DNA for the CDR3: TGTGCCAGCAGCCGGAGCGGGGGGAGATACAATGAGCAGTTCTTC. The full variable domain, rest sourced from reference TRBV5-4 and TRBJ2-1, is ETGVTQSPTHLIKTRGQQVTLRCSSQSGHNTVSWYQQALGQGPQFIFQYYREEENGRGNFPPRFSGLQFPNYSSELNVNALELDDSALYLCASSRSGGRYNEQFFGPGTRLTVL.

The V call is TRBV19, the J call TRBJ2-2; TRBD1 agrees at 7 bases. From germline, CDR1 is LNHDA and CDR2 SQIVND (reference sequence). The CDR3 has 14 residues. V lost 6 bases and J lost 5; bases outside the gene matches: 6. The CDR3 DNA reads TGTGCCAGTAGCGGACAGGCGCAAACCGGGGAGCTGTTTTTT. It yields the protein CASSGQAQTGELFF. The whole variable domain, filled in from reference TRBV19 and TRBJ2-2, reads DGGITQSPKYLFRKEGQNVTLSCEQNLNHDAMYWYRQDPGQGLRLIYYSQIVNDFQKGDIAEGYSVSREKKESFPLTVTSAQKNPTAFYLCASSGQAQTGELFFGEGSRLTVL.

The V and J genes are TRBV10-1 and TRBJ1-6; D remains ambiguous. Trimming pared 2 bases from V and 9 bases from J, leaving 8 bases between. The CDR3 runs to 13 residues. Germline V gene sequence: CDR1 WNHNN, CDR2 SYGVQD (reference sequence). The CDR3 region is CASSENHGSPLHF. The CDR3 DNA sequence: TGCGCCAGCAGTGAGAATCACGGTTCACCCCTCCACTTT.